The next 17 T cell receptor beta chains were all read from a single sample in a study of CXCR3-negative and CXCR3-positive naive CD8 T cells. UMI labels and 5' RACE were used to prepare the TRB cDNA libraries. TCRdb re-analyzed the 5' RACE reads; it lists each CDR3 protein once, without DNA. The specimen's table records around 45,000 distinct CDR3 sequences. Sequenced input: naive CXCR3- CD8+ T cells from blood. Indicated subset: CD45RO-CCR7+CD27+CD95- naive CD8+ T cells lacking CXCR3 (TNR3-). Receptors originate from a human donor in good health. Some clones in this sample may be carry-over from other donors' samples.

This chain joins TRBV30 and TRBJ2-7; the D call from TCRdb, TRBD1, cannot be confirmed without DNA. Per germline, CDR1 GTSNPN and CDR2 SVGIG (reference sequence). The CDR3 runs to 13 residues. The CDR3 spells CAWSVLGRGEQYF. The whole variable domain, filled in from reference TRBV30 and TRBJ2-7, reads SQTIHQWPATLVQPVGSPLSLECTVEGTSNPNLYWYRQAAGRGLQLLFYSVGIGQISSEVPQNLSASRPQDRQFILSSKKLLLSDSGFYLCAWSVLGRGEQYFGPGTRLTVT.

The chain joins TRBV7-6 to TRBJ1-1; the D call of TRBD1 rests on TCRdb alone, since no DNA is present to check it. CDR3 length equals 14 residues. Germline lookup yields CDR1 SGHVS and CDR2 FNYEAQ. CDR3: CASSIGGLGTEAFF.

The CDR3 reads CSARGQTETGNTIYF. V usage is TRBV20-1 and J usage is TRBJ1-3; TCRdb returns TRBD1, unconfirmable since there is no DNA. Germline assignment: CDR1 DFQATT and CDR2 SNEGSKA (reference sequence). CDR3 length: 15 amino acids.

CDR3 loop: CASSYSIGRSPTVVGELFF. This chain uses TRBV6-5 with TRBJ2-2; TCRdb's D call of TRBD2 is untestable without DNA. CDR3 length: 19 amino acids. CDR1 MNHEY and CDR2 SVGAGI come from the germline V gene.

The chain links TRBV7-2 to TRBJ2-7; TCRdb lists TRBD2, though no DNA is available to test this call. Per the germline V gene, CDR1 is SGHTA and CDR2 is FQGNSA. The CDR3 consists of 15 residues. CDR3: CASSLGGGPSFEQYF.

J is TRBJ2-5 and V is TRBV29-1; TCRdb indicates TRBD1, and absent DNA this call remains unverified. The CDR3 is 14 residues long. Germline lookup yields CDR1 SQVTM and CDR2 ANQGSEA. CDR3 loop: CSVEAPGQWETQYF.

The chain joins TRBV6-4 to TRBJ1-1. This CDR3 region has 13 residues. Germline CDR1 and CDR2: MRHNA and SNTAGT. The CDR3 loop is CASSDRENTEAFF.

The CDR3 spells CASSLGGLNQPQHF. The chain links TRBV7-9 to TRBJ1-5. Germline CDR1 and CDR2: SEHNR and FQNEAQ (reference sequence). The CDR3 totals 14 residues.

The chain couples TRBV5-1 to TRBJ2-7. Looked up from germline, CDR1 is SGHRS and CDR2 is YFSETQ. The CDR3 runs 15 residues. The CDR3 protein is CASSLGETDMGEQYF.

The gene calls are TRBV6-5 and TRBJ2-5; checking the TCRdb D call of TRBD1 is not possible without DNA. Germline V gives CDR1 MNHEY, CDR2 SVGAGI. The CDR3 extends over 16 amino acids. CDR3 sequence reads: CASSFRTGGAGETQYF.

The chain's CDR3 is CATSSDGGSYEQYF. V gene TRBV15 combines with J gene TRBJ2-7. The length of the CDR3 is 14 residues. The germline V gene encodes CDR1 LNHNV and CDR2 YYDKDF (reference sequence).

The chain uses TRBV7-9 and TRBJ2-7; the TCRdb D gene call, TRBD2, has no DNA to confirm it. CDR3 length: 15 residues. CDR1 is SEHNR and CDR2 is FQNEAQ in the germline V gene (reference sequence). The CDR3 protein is CASSLDSSGDYEQYF. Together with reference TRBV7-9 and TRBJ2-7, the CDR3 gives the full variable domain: DTGVSQNPRHKITKRGQNVTFRCDPISEHNRLYWYRQTLGQGPEFLTYFQNEAQLEKSRLLSDRFSAERPKGSFSTLEIQRTEQGDSAMYLCASSLDSSGDYEQYFGPGTRLTVT.

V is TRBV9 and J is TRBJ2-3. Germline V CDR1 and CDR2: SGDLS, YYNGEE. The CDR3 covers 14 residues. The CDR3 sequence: CASSETTARDTQYF.

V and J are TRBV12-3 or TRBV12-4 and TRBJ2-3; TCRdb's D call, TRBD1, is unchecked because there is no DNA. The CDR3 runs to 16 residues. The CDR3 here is CASSLGGGGSTDTQYF.

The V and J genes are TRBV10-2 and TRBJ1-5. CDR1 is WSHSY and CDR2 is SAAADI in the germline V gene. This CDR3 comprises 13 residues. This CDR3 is CASSESPDQPQHF.

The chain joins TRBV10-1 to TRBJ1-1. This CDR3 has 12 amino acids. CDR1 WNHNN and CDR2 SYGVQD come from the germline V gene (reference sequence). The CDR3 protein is CASSESPTGAFF.

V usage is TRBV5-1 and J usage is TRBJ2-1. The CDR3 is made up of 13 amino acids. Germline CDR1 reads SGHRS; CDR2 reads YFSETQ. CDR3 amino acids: CASSLAEGGEQFF. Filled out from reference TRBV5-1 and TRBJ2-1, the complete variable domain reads KAGVTQTPRYLIKTRGQQVTLSCSPISGHRSVSWYQQTPGQGLQFLFEYFSETQRNKGNFPGRFSGRQFSNSRSEMNVSTLELGDSALYLCASSLAEGGEQFFGPGTRLTVL.